These T cell receptor beta chains were read from a single sample in a study of cytomegalovirus exposure and HLA in healthy donors. The data were produced by immunoSEQ multiplex PCR, yet TCRdb's version contains in-frame clones alone and is incomplete. Of 130,000 to 150,000 clones in the sample, about 73% were seen once. Source material: PBMCs. The origin of the receptors is a middle-aged man in good health and CMV-seropositive. The CDR3 runs from the conserved cysteine through the conserved F or W. D genes are given only for firm matches. Clone sizes are given selectively: once, few, many, or a class where the clone is expanded.

NA	TRBD2	TRBV7-2	TRBJ2-3	CASSLVAGGNTDTQYF	TGTGCCAGCAGCTTAGTAGCGGGAGGGAACACAGATACGCAGTATTTT
NA	TRBD1	TRBV28	TRBJ1-5	CASRRQGGISNQPQHF	TGTGCCAGCAGACGACAGGGGGGGATTAGCAATCAGCCCCAGCATTTT
NA	NA	TRBV27	TRBJ2-1	CASSLVLGRNEQFF	TGTGCCAGCAGTTTGGTTTTGGGGAGGAATGAGCAGTTCTTC
NA	NA	TRBV1	TRBJ2-2	CTSSQTSGRAPGELFF	TGCACCAGCAGCCAGACTAGCGGGAGGGCCCCCGGGGAGCTGTTTTTT
NA	NA	TRBV9	TRBJ1-3	CASSGGAGTVSSGNTIYF	TGTGCCAGCAGTGGGGGGGCCGGAACGGTTAGCTCTGGAAACACCATATATTTT
few	NA	TRBV7-2	TRBJ1-1	CASSLQGNTEAFF	TGTGCCAGCAGCCTACAGGGGAACACTGAAGCTTTCTTT
NA	NA	TRBV10-1	TRBJ2-3	CASSERRGGTQYF	TGCGCCAGCAGTGAGAGGAGGGGAGGTACGCAGTATTTT
NA	TRBD1	TRBV29-1	TRBJ1-3	CSVSDGTASGNTIYF	TGCAGCGTGAGCGATGGGACAGCTTCTGGAAACACCATATATTTT
NA	NA	TRBV6-5	TRBJ1-1	CASSQGREAFF	TGTGCCAGCAGCCAGGGCCGTGAAGCTTTCTTT
NA	NA	TRBV15	TRBJ2-1	CATSRERGTATLNEQFF	TGTGCCACCAGCAGGGAGAGAGGGACTGCAACCCTCAATGAGCAGTTCTTC
NA	NA	TRBV6-1	TRBJ2-3	CASISGDIYTQYF	TGTGCCAGCATAAGCGGGGACATTTACACGCAGTATTTT
NA	TRBD1	TRBV7-9	TRBJ1-1	CASSFEGGAFEAFF	TGTGCCAGCAGCTTTGAAGGGGGCGCGTTTGAAGCTTTCTTT
NA	NA	TRBV5-4	TRBJ2-5	CASSFEETQYF	TGTGCCAGCAGCTTCGAGGAGACCCAGTACTTC
NA	NA	TRBV6-1	TRBJ1-5	CASSEAIGFRPQHF	TGTGCCAGCAGTGAAGCCATCGGGTTCCGGCCCCAGCATTTT
NA	TRBD2	TRBV18	TRBJ2-1	CASSLTALAGNNEQFF	TGTGCCAGCTCACTCACGGCACTAGCGGGGAACAATGAGCAGTTCTTC
NA	NA	TRBV21-1	TRBJ1-2	CASKKRVGDTYYGYTF	TGTGCCAGCAAAAAGAGGGTAGGGGACACTTACTATGGCTACACCTTC
NA	TRBD2	TRBV7-2	TRBJ2-3	CASSLREITDTQYF	TGTGCCAGCAGCTTGCGGGAGATCACAGATACGCAGTATTTT
NA	TRBD2	TRBV2	TRBJ2-1	CASRMTSGNNEQFF	TGTGCCAGCAGGATGACTAGCGGGAACAATGAGCAGTTCTTC
NA	TRBD1	TRBV7-2	TRBJ2-1	CASSLGLIQGAYNEQFF	TGTGCCAGCAGCTTAGGCCTCATCCAGGGGGCTTACAATGAGCAGTTCTTC
NA	NA	TRBV5-8	TRBJ2-5	CASSLQGLYAETQYF	TGTGCCAGCAGCTTGCAGGGTCTCTATGCAGAGACCCAGTACTTC
NA	NA	TRBV18	TRBJ1-5	CASSPQGLSSPQHF	TGTGCCAGCTCACCCCAGGGGCTTTCCTCGCCCCAGCATTTT
NA	TRBD2	TRBV5-1	TRBJ2-1	CASSSPSGTYGNEQFF	TGCGCCAGCAGCTCCCCTAGCGGAACCTACGGGAATGAGCAGTTCTTC
NA	NA	TRBV4-3	TRBJ2-7	CASSQDEAGYEQYF	TGCGCCAGCAGCCAAGATGAGGCGGGTTACGAGCAGTACTTC
NA	NA	TRBV7-3	TRBJ2-1	CASSFSLDAGEQFF	TGTGCCAGCAGCTTCTCTTTAGATGCGGGTGAGCAGTTCTTC
NA	TRBD1	TRBV30	TRBJ2-7	CACHSVGGRTYEQYF	TGTGCCTGTCACTCGGTAGGGGGCAGGACCTACGAGCAGTACTTC
NA	TRBD1	TRBV9	TRBJ2-2	CASSGSTGGSGELFF	TGTGCCAGCAGCGGATCGACAGGGGGCTCCGGGGAGCTGTTTTTT
few	TRBD1	TRBV27	TRBJ1-1	CASSLPIQGAEAFF	TGTGCCAGCAGTTTACCGATCCAGGGGGCTGAAGCTTTCTTT
NA	TRBD1	TRBV7-2	TRBJ2-7	CASSLTGVEQYF	TGTGCCAGCAGCCTGACAGGGGTCGAGCAGTACTTC
NA	TRBD2	TRBV9	TRBJ2-6	CASSVRGTMAGANVLTF	TGTGCCAGCAGCGTGAGAGGGACTATGGCCGGGGCCAACGTCCTGACTTTC
NA	NA	TRBV30	TRBJ2-5	CAWSGPAYLQYF	TGTGCCTGGAGTGGCCCCGCCTATTTGCAGTACTTC
few	NA	TRBV30	TRBJ2-1	CAWTGSSYNEQFF	TGTGCCTGGACTGGGAGCTCCTACAATGAGCAGTTCTTC
once	TRBD2	TRBV4-2	TRBJ2-1	CASTPVLASGIGEQFF	TGTGCCAGCACCCCGGTTTTAGCTAGCGGGATCGGTGAGCAGTTCTTC
NA	NA	TRBV9	TRBJ2-1	CASSGTELYNEQFF	TGTGCCAGCAGCGGGACAGAACTTTACAATGAGCAGTTCTTC
NA	NA	TRBV14	TRBJ2-7	CASSQGPSGARGYEQYF	TGCGCCAGCAGCCAAGGGCCGAGTGGGGCCAGGGGCTACGAGCAGTACTTC
NA	NA	TRBV6-5	TRBJ1-2	CASTQGGAGNYGYTF	TGTGCCAGCACCCAAGGGGGGGCGGGTAACTATGGCTACACCTTC
NA	NA	TRBV6-5	TRBJ1-6	CASSQYQGNSPLHF	TGTGCCAGCAGTCAATATCAGGGCAATTCACCCCTCCACTTT
NA	TRBD1	TRBV30	TRBJ1-1	CAWSRQGPEAFF	TGTGCCTGGAGTCGACAGGGCCCTGAAGCTTTCTTT
NA	NA	TRBV7-3	TRBJ2-2	CASTSPPGGELFF	TGTGCCAGCACCTCCCCCCCAGGTGGGGAGCTGTTTTTT
NA	TRBD2	TRBV5-1	TRBJ2-5	CASSGRTSGRKGRETQYF	TGCGCCAGCAGCGGCCGGACTAGCGGGAGGAAGGGAAGAGAGACCCAGTACTTC
NA	NA	TRBV7-2	TRBJ1-2	CASSTYRRSNYGYTF	TGTGCCAGCAGCACATACAGAAGATCTAACTATGGCTACACCTTC
NA	NA	TRBV6-5	TRBJ2-3	CASSYTVTDTQYF	TGTGCCAGCAGTTATACAGTCACAGATACGCAGTATTTT
NA	TRBD2	TRBV27	TRBJ2-7	CASSFGTSGMSSYEQYF	TGTGCCAGCAGTTTCGGGACTAGCGGGATGTCCTCCTACGAGCAGTACTTC
NA	TRBD1	TRBV2	TRBJ2-5	CASNLDRNQETQYF	TGTGCCAGCAATCTGGACAGGAACCAAGAGACCCAGTACTTC
NA	TRBD1	TRBV19	TRBJ1-5	CASRTGTGGVWGNQPQHF	TGTGCCAGTAGGACCGGGACAGGGGGCGTTTGGGGCAATCAGCCCCAGCATTTT
NA	TRBD1	TRBV18	TRBJ2-5	CASSPGQVETQYF	TGTGCCAGCTCACCGGGACAGGTAGAGACCCAGTACTTC
few	NA	TRBV6-6	TRBJ2-7	CASSYLKGSTYEQYF	TGTGCCAGCAGTTATTTAAAGGGGTCAACCTACGAGCAGTACTTC
NA	NA	TRBV4-1	TRBJ1-1	CASSRRDTLENTEAFF	TGCGCCAGCAGCCGAAGGGACACCTTAGAGAACACTGAAGCTTTCTTT
NA	TRBD1	TRBV9	TRBJ1-4	CASSVSQGAGEKLFF	TGTGCCAGCAGCGTCTCTCAGGGGGCTGGGGAAAAACTGTTTTTT
NA	NA	TRBV6-5	TRBJ1-1	CASSYSSGINTEAFF	TGTGCCAGCAGTTACTCGTCCGGGATTAACACTGAAGCTTTCTTT
NA	TRBD1	TRBV6-6	TRBJ2-5	CASSYADREETQYF	TGTGCCAGCAGTTACGCGGACAGGGAAGAGACCCAGTACTTC
once	TRBD2	TRBV15	TRBJ2-3	CATSSPQAAGRTDTQYF	TGTGCCACCAGCAGCCCCCAGGCAGCGGGACGCACAGATACGCAGTATTTT
NA	TRBD2	TRBV11-2	TRBJ2-5	CASSRRPASGSYQETQYF	TGTGCCAGCAGCAGACGGCCCGCTAGCGGGTCGTACCAAGAGACCCAGTACTTC
once	NA	TRBV19	TRBJ1-2	CASSDVAGYGYTF	TGTGCCAGTAGTGATGTCGCGGGCTATGGCTACACCTTC